Following are 21 T cell receptor beta chains from one sample sequenced in a study of patients and donors after allogeneic stem cell transplantation. TCRdb reprocessed the RT-PCR reads with MiXCR, giving one entry per CDR3 protein. The sample includes about 150,000 distinct CDR3 sequences, approximately 24% of them seen just once. Sequenced material: blood, either unsorted or a sorted T cell fraction (not recorded which). The receptors were gathered from a human donor who was either an allogeneic HSCT recipient or a stem cell or donor lymphocyte infusion donor (not recorded which). It is not recorded whose cells these are; they may come from a transplant donor.

At least ten counts were recorded for this clonotype. This chain joins TRBV5-8 and TRBJ1-2; D ambiguous. The V end was cut by 0 bases, the J end by 3 bases, with 6 bases between. CDR3 length: 13 residues. Germline V gene lookup returns CDR1 SGHTS and CDR2 YDEGEE. The CDR3 protein is CASSLGQHYGYTF. The CDR3 DNA follows: TGTGCCAGCAGCTTGGGGCAGCACTATGGCTACACCTTC. The full variable domain, its missing parts supplied by reference TRBV5-8 and TRBJ1-2, is EAGVTQSPTHLIKTRGQQATLRCSPISGHTSVYWYQQALGLGLQFLLWYDEGEERNRGNFPPRFSGRQFPNYSSELNVNALELEDSALYLCASSLGQHYGYTFGSGTRLTVV.

The chain carries TRBV5-4 and TRBJ1-4, with D possibly being TRBD1 (6 bases). Germline CDR1 reads SGHNT; CDR2 reads YYREEE (reference sequence). There are 13 residues in the CDR3. Trimming took 3 bases from V and 5 from J, leaving 8 bases between them. CDR3 sequence (DNA): TGTGCCAGCAGCTCCGGACAGAATGAAAAACTGTTTTTT. It codes for CASSSGQNEKLFF.

This clonotype showed up just a few times. The genes are TRBV19 and TRBJ2-1; possible D gene TRBD2, 6 bases. Trimming left V 4 bases short and J 1 base short, with 11 bases between. Per germline, CDR1 LNHDA and CDR2 SQIVND (reference sequence). This CDR3 has 15 amino acids. Here the CDR3 reads CASSNWDLSYNEQFF. The DNA for the CDR3 is TGTGCCAGTAGTAACTGGGACTTGTCCTACAATGAGCAGTTCTTC.

V is TRBV6-1 and J is TRBJ1-3; a possible D gene is TRBD1 (5 bases). V lost 8 bases and J lost 4, with 21 bases in between. Germline CDR1 MNHNS, CDR2 SASEGT. CDR3 length equals 16 residues. The CDR3 sequence is CASLRSIGENGNTIYF. Written as DNA, the CDR3 is TGTGCCAGCTTAAGGTCCATAGGGGAGAACGGAAACACCATATATTTT.

The rearrangement links TRBV27 to TRBJ1-6; D ambiguous. Trimming removed 3 bases at V and 3 bases at J, with 9 bases between. Looked up from germline, CDR1 is MNHEY and CDR2 is SMNVEV (reference sequence). CDR3 length equals 15 residues. CDR3 residues: CASSLVTDYNSPLHF. The DNA of the CDR3 is TGTGCCAGCAGTTTGGTGACGGACTATAATTCACCCCTCCACTTT.

This clonotype was counted only a few times. The chain couples TRBV10-3 to TRBJ1-1; possible D gene TRBD1, 5 bases. Germline assignment: CDR1 ENHRY and CDR2 SYGVKD. The CDR3 consists of 15 residues. With 7 bases removed from V and 4 bases from J, the gap between germline ends came to 19 bases. Here the CDR3 reads CAITPGTARSTEAFF. DNA of the CDR3: TGTGCCATCACCCCAGGGACGGCGCGGAGCACTGAAGCTTTCTTT.

J is TRBJ2-3 and V is TRBV29-1; 7 bases agree with TRBD2. Germline values: CDR1 SQVTM, CDR2 ANQGSEA. This CDR3 is 13 amino acids long. The trim removed 4 bases at V and 5 bases at J, leaving 6 bases unmatched. CDR3 loop: CSVAGGRRDTQYF. In DNA form, the CDR3 reads TGCAGCGTTGCCGGCGGGAGAAGAGATACGCAGTATTTT.

The J gene is TRBJ1-6, the V gene TRBV6-2 or TRBV6-3; D not certain. Germline V lookup: CDR1 MNHEY, CDR2 SVGEGT. V shed 5 bases and J shed 4 bases, with 9 bases lying between them. The CDR3 has 14 residues. DNA for the CDR3: TGTGCCAGCAGTAGACCCGCGTATAATTCACCCCTCCACTTT. Its protein is CASSRPAYNSPLHF.

This clonotype was observed a handful of times. V and J are TRBV5-1 and TRBJ1-5; D is uncertain. This CDR3 region has 13 residues. Between the trimmed V and J ends, which lost 7 bases and 2 bases, there was a span of 10 bases. From germline, CDR1 is SGHRS and CDR2 YFSETQ. The CDR3 region has the DNA TGCGCCAGCTTACGGGCGGGCAATCAGCCCCAGCATTTT. Its translation: CASLRAGNQPQHF. Filled out from reference TRBV5-1 and TRBJ1-5, the complete variable domain reads KAGVTQTPRYLIKTRGQQVTLSCSPISGHRSVSWYQQTPGQGLQFLFEYFSETQRNKGNFPGRFSGRQFSNSRSEMNVSTLELGDSALYLCASLRAGNQPQHFGDGTRLSIL.

Many counts were recorded for this clonotype. This chain connects TRBV6-6 to TRBJ1-1; perhaps TRBD1 as D (5 bases). Germline V gene lookup returns CDR1 MNHNY and CDR2 SVGAGI (reference sequence). This CDR3 contains 15 residues. The V and J ends lost 9 bases and 1 base respectively, with 18 bases between them. CDR3 DNA: TGTGCCAGTACTCCGTGGGGGACTTGGAACACTGAAGCTTTCTTT. This translates into CASTPWGTWNTEAFF.

The chain is built from TRBV5-1 and TRBJ2-5; D perhaps matches TRBD1 (6 bases). With 3 bases removed from V and 1 base from J, the gap between germline ends came to 10 bases. The CDR3 has 14 amino acids. Germline V CDR1 and CDR2: SGHRS, YFSETQ. Here the CDR3 reads CASSWWDIQETQYF. CDR3 nucleotides: TGCGCCAGCAGCTGGTGGGACATCCAAGAGACCCAGTACTTC. The full variable domain, its missing parts supplied by reference TRBV5-1 and TRBJ2-5, is KAGVTQTPRYLIKTRGQQVTLSCSPISGHRSVSWYQQTPGQGLQFLFEYFSETQRNKGNFPGRFSGRQFSNSRSEMNVSTLELGDSALYLCASSWWDIQETQYFGPGTRLLVL.

This clonotype was detected ten times or more. The chain is built from TRBV11-3 and TRBJ1-1; tentative D call: TRBD1 (6 bases). This CDR3 is built from 12 residues. The germline V gene has CDR1 SGHNT and CDR2 YENEEA. Trimming took 5 bases from V and 7 from J, leaving 11 bases between them. CDR3 sequence reads: CASSPGQIEAFF. The CDR3 region has the DNA TGTGCCAGCAGCCCTGGACAGATTGAAGCTTTCTTT.

The rearrangement links TRBV12-3 or TRBV12-4 to TRBJ1-1, with 8 bases fitting TRBD1. V lost 5 bases, J lost 5 bases, and 13 bases stayed unmatched. The CDR3 has 16 amino acids. This CDR3 reads CASSVQDRVRVTEAFF. The CDR3 nucleotides read TGTGCCAGCAGTGTCCAGGACAGGGTTCGGGTTACTGAAGCTTTCTTT.

The chain links TRBV18 to TRBJ1-4, with D uncertain. Germline values: CDR1 KGHSH, CDR2 LQKENI. The CDR3 loop spans 11 amino acids. V shed 4 bases and J shed 6 bases, with 3 bases lying between them. DNA for the CDR3: TGTGCCAGCTCACGGGATGAAAAACTGTTTTTT. Translating it yields CASSRDEKLFF.

V usage is TRBV7-2 and J usage is TRBJ1-1; no definite D call. Germline-derived CDR1 and CDR2 are SGHTA and FQGNSA. Trimming took off 4 bases at V and 0 bases at J, with 18 bases between the two ends. This CDR3 has 17 amino acids. CDR3 region: CASSWGYSSSMNTEAFF. In nucleotides, the CDR3 is TGTGCCAGCAGCTGGGGATATAGCAGCTCCATGAACACTGAAGCTTTCTTT. Based on the CDR3 plus reference TRBV7-2 and TRBJ1-1, the full variable domain is GAGVSQSPSNKVTEKGKDVELRCDPISGHTALYWYRQSLGQGLEFLIYFQGNSAPDKSGLPSDRFSAERTGGSVSTLTIQRTQQEDSAVYLCASSWGYSSSMNTEAFFGQGTRLTVV.

This clonotype has just a few counts. The chain employs TRBV29-1 and TRBJ1-5; TRBD1 matches at 7 bases. Germline V gene sequence: CDR1 SQVTM, CDR2 ANQGSEA. Trimming took 5 bases from V and 3 from J; bases not matched to a gene: 4. This CDR3 has 13 residues. Here the CDR3 DNA reads TGCAGCGTTCGGGACAGCTTCAATCAGCCCCAGCATTTT. Its protein is CSVRDSFNQPQHF.

This clonotype was found a few times. The chain couples TRBV6-4 to TRBJ2-1; D is perhaps TRBD2 (6 bases). The CDR3 spans 15 residues. From germline, CDR1 is MRHNA and CDR2 SNTAGT. Between the trimmed V and J ends, which lost 2 bases and 2 bases, there was a span of 10 bases. For the CDR3, the DNA is TGTGCCAGCAGTGACCGGCGGGGACCCTACAATGAGCAGTTCTTC. It yields the protein CASSDRRGPYNEQFF.

V is TRBV7-9 and J is TRBJ2-3; no reliable D call. Trimming removed 1 base from V and 4 bases from J, with 15 bases in between. CDR1 and CDR2 (germline): SEHNR, FQNEAQ (reference sequence). The CDR3 spans 16 residues. CDR3 bases: TGTGCCAGCAGCTTAGGACCTAGGACCCCGGCAGATACGCAGTATTTT. It specifies CASSLGPRTPADTQYF.

This clonotype came up once. The V and J genes are TRBV27 and TRBJ2-5; 9 positions agree with TRBD2. This CDR3 has 14 amino acids. V lost 8 bases to trimming and J lost 5 bases; unmatched junction nucleotides: 9. The germline CDR1 and CDR2 sequences are MNHEY and SMNVEV (reference sequence). The CDR3 reads CASSFSGSGETQYF. CDR3 nucleotide sequence: TGTGCCAGCTCTTTTAGCGGGAGTGGGGAGACCCAGTACTTC.

This clonotype was found many times. This sequence joins TRBV5-1 and TRBJ1-1; D possibly corresponds to TRBD1 (5 bases). Germline loops: CDR1 SGHRS, CDR2 YFSETQ. V was cut by 5 bases and J by 5 bases, with 13 bases left in between. The CDR3 covers 13 residues. The CDR3 DNA sequence: TGCGCCAGCAGTTACGACAGATGGACTGAAGCTTTCTTT. The encoded protein is CASSYDRWTEAFF.

This clonotype was counted a few times. The genes are TRBV12-3 or TRBV12-4 and TRBJ2-1; 9 bases match TRBD2. The CDR3 has 16 amino acids. V shed 6 bases, J shed 9 bases, and the junction held 15 bases outside the gene matches. The CDR3 reads CASREIGRGGLSEQFF. Written as DNA, the CDR3 is TGTGCCAGCAGGGAGATTGGGCGGGGGGGCCTTAGTGAGCAGTTCTTC.